Sequencing of this T cell receptor beta chain was carried out in a study of shared clonotypes between healthy human individuals. Notes on the study in general: Approximately 4.9% of naive CD4 clonotypes were shared across a few donors. Richness estimates generally favored naive over memory subsets.

Details on this clone: No antigen is known for it.

The CDR3 sequence is 13 residues long. CDR1 is SGHAT, CDR2 FQNNGV, per germline. With 3 bases clipped from V and 9 bases from J, the junction kept 3 bases outside the gene matches. Naive CD8 cells lacked CD45RO, underwent positive selection for CCR7 and left out terminally differentiated effector memory CD45RA+ cells. Everyone who donated was a Caucasian adult who lived in Nashville, Tennessee. The input for sorted-subset replicate PCRs was 200 to 250 ng DNA, around 30,000 T cell genomes. Assay: immunoSEQ multiplex PCR; the TCRdb copy retains only in-frame clones and omits some. The sample lists millions of clones, approximately 95% occurring once.

The source material was naive CD8+ T cells sorted from blood. The clonotype originates from a young man in good health. The chain has TRBV11-2 and TRBJ2-2; 8 bases fit TRBD2. The CDR3 coding sequence is TGTGCCAGCAGCTTCCTAGCGGGTCGGGAGCTGTTTTTT. Translation gives CASSFLAGRELFF. Based on the CDR3 plus reference TRBV11-2 and TRBJ2-2, the full variable domain is EAGVAQSPRYKIIEKRQSVAFWCNPISGHATLYWYQQILGQGPKLLIQFQNNGVVDDSQLPKDRFSAERLKGVDSTLKIQPAKLEDSAVYLCASSFLAGRELFFGEGSRLTVL.